The 6 T cell receptor beta chains below all came from one sample that was sequenced in a study of tumor-infiltrating lymphocytes in primary liver carcinoma. Constant-region priming of 500 ng total RNA yielded TCR beta cDNA. A slightly modified ARM-PCR protocol with three nested multiplex PCR rounds produced these TCR beta libraries. TRBV1-TRBV30 forward and Cbeta reverse primers drove the first two roughly 10-cycle rounds. TCRdb re-called the multiplex PCR reads through MiXCR, storing one row per CDR3 protein. This repertoire shows a few hundred thousand distinct CDR3 sequences, more than 55% found once; its top ten account for over 15%. Unsorted whole blood yielded blood RNA, and germline DNA was extracted as well. The source material was peripheral blood. These receptors were obtained from a woman younger than 45 with primary liver carcinoma and hepatitis B virus infection.

Concerning this clonotype: The CDR3 end shows no conserved phenylalanine or tryptophan, and so a read error is likely. The V and J genes are TRBV30 and TRBJ1-2; D unclear. CDR3 length equals 15 residues. The germline V gene has CDR1 GTSNPN and CDR2 SVGIG (reference sequence). Trimming pared 4 bases from V and 2 bases from J, leaving 17 bases between. CDR3 in amino acids: CAWTASLISNYGYTL. DNA for the CDR3: TGTGCCTGGACGGCCAGCCTAATATCGAACTATGGCTACACCCTC.

With respect to this clonotype: This clone may be a read error of a much larger clone one base away. The CDR3: CASSGGLAGVGYEQFF. The CDR3 DNA is TGTGCCAGCAGTGGAGGGCTAGCGGGAGTCGGTTATGAGCAGTTCTTC. The chain carries TRBV6-1 and TRBJ2-1; 10 positions match TRBD2. CDR1 is MNHNS and CDR2 is SASEGT in the germline V gene. With V trimmed by 4 bases and J by 8 bases, 11 bases remained unmatched. This CDR3 has 16 amino acids.

This clonotype has more than one count but fewer than ten. J is TRBJ1-5 and V is TRBV7-9, with 9 bases matching TRBD1. The CDR3 is 16 residues long. Germline values: CDR1 SEHNR, CDR2 FQNEAQ (reference sequence). V shed 3 bases, J shed 1 base, and the junction held 4 bases outside the gene matches. CDR3 region: CASSLGQGISNQPQHF. The CDR3 region has the DNA TGTGCCAGCAGCTTGGGACAGGGAATCAGCAATCAGCCCCAGCATTTT.

In the case of this clonotype: This may come from a read error, since a much larger clone is one base off. The DNA of the CDR3 is TGTGCCAGCAGTCCCGGGACTACCCGGGCCTCAGCCAAAAACATTCAGTACTTC. Its translation: CASSPGTTRASAKNIQYF. This sequence joins TRBV6-1 and TRBJ2-4, with 7 bases matching TRBD2. This CDR3 has 18 amino acids. Germline V gene sequence: CDR1 MNHNS, CDR2 SASEGT. V was clipped by 5 bases and J by 0 bases; unmatched bases: 13.

Comment on this clonotype: This may arise from a read error, as a much more abundant clone is one base away. The chain recombines TRBV4-2 with TRBJ2-7; no clear D gene. Germline V gene data show CDR1 as LGHNA and CDR2 as YNFKEQ. V was cut by 0 bases and J by 8 bases, with 8 bases left in between. The CDR3 loop spans 12 amino acids. The CDR3 sequence: CASSQEVWKQYF. The CDR3 DNA sequence: TGTGCCAGCAGCCAAGAGGTGTGGAAGCAGTACTTC.

This clonotype was counted many times. The rearrangement uses TRBV11-2 and TRBJ1-1; D gene unclear. The CDR3 has 12 amino acids. With 2 bases removed from V and 4 bases from J, the gap between germline ends came to 5 bases. The germline V gene encodes CDR1 SGHAT and CDR2 FQNNGV. The CDR3 bases are TGTGCCAGCAGCTTACATCTCACTGAAGCTTTCTTT. Translating gives CASSLHLTEAFF.